Shown below are 21 T cell receptor beta chains from a single sample sequenced in a study of blood T cells in healthy people across ages. Combining a sample-barcoded 5' primer with a J-beta primer mix, a second PCR ran for 7 to 11 cycles. Using its own MiXCR run on the 5' RACE reads, TCRdb lists one record per CDR3 protein. The sample lists about 1,800,000 distinct CDR3 sequences; about 28% were seen once. The source material was blood. These receptors were collected from a woman aged 25 to 39 in good health.

This chain connects TRBV6-2 or TRBV6-3 to TRBJ2-1; TRBD2 matches at 14 bases. The CDR3 is 19 residues long. Germline CDR1 and CDR2: MNHEY and SVGEGT. Trimming cost V 5 bases and J 2 bases; bases outside gene matches: 11. The CDR3 DNA is TGTGCCAGCAGTAAGAGGAGGACTAGCGGGGGGCCTGCCTACAATGAGCAGTTCTTC. This translates into CASSKRRTSGGPAYNEQFF.

The chain has TRBV11-2 and TRBJ2-7; D may be TRBD2 (5 bases). The ends were cut back, 6 bases at V and 6 bases at J, with 21 bases in the middle. The CDR3 has 15 residues. From germline, CDR1 is SGHAT and CDR2 FQNNGV. The CDR3 reads CASRSPGKSSGEQYF. In nucleotides, the CDR3 is TGTGCCAGCAGATCTCCGGGAAAAAGCAGCGGCGAGCAGTACTTC.

The V call is TRBV5-1, the J call TRBJ2-1, with D possibly being TRBD2 (6 bases). There are 16 residues in the CDR3. CDR1 and CDR2 from the germline V gene are SGHRS and YFSETQ. Trimming shortened V by 0 bases and J by 4 bases, and 14 bases separated the two germline ends. Here the CDR3 DNA reads TGCGCCAGCAGCTTGGGACTTTGGGACTCTTACAATGAGCAGTTCTTC. Its protein is CASSLGLWDSYNEQFF.

This chain joins TRBV2 and TRBJ2-7; no firm D call. Germline V CDR1 and CDR2: SNHLY, FYNNEI. The V end was cut by 8 bases, the J end by 5 bases, with 10 bases between. This CDR3 has 11 amino acids. The CDR3 reads CASWRGDEQYF. The DNA of the CDR3 is TGTGCCAGCTGGAGAGGCGACGAGCAGTACTTC.

The chain links TRBV7-9 to TRBJ1-1; D gene uncertain. From germline, CDR1 is SEHNR and CDR2 FQNEAQ (reference sequence). V dropped 0 bases and J dropped 10 bases, with 12 bases sitting between them. There are 13 residues in the CDR3. The CDR3 DNA reads as TGTGCCAGCAGCTTAGCGGAAAGGGTCGGAGCTTTCTTT. The encoded protein is CASSLAERVGAFF.

The V call is TRBV12-3 or TRBV12-4, the J call TRBJ1-6; D is undetermined. V was shortened by 2 bases and J by 8 bases, with 13 bases between the two germline ends. The CDR3 has 15 amino acids. The CDR3 reads CASSLFSATDSPLHF. In nucleotides, the CDR3 is TGTGCCAGCAGTTTATTCTCCGCCACGGATTCACCCCTCCACTTT.

Only a few counts were recorded for this clonotype. V gene TRBV29-1 combines with J gene TRBJ2-1, with D unresolved. Germline values: CDR1 SQVTM, CDR2 ANQGSEA. The CDR3 totals 11 residues. V lost 7 bases and J lost 10, with 14 bases in between. The chain's CDR3 is CSAPADSEQFF. The CDR3 region has the DNA TGCAGCGCCCCAGCAGATTCGGAGCAGTTCTTC.

This clonotype was detected once. The chain has TRBV20-1 and TRBJ2-7; 11 nucleotides align to TRBD2. The length of the CDR3 is 16 residues. Germline V gene lookup returns CDR1 DFQATT and CDR2 SNEGSKA (reference sequence). The V gene end was trimmed by 2 bases and the J gene end by 7 bases; junction bases not matched to a gene: 13. The CDR3: CSARRKLAGEKNEQYF. The CDR3 nucleotides are TGCAGTGCTAGACGTAAACTAGCGGGAGAAAAGAATGAGCAGTACTTC.

This clonotype was observed a handful of times. The J gene is TRBJ1-5, the V gene TRBV6-2 or TRBV6-3; no definite D call. Germline CDR1 MNHEY, CDR2 SVGEGT. Trimming took off 6 bases at V and 10 bases at J, with 16 bases between the two ends. This CDR3 region has 13 residues. Here the CDR3 reads CASSSTTLGPQHF. CDR3 sequence (DNA): TGTGCCAGCAGCTCTACTACCTTAGGACCCCAGCATTTT.

The J gene is TRBJ2-5, the V gene TRBV7-9, with a possible D match to TRBD1 (5 bases). V was shortened by 4 bases and J by 4 bases, with 10 bases between the two germline ends. Germline V CDR1 and CDR2: SEHNR, FQNEAQ (reference sequence). The CDR3 has 13 amino acids. The CDR3 protein is CASSYAQGETQYF. CDR3 in DNA: TGTGCCAGCAGCTATGCCCAGGGAGAGACCCAGTACTTC.

The sample holds many counts of this clonotype. This chain connects TRBV29-1 to TRBJ1-2; possible D gene TRBD1, 6 bases. CDR3 length equals 12 residues. Germline-derived CDR1 and CDR2 are SQVTM and ANQGSEA. Deletions cut 5 bases from V and 6 bases from J, with 13 bases between. The CDR3 spells CSVSGGVDGYTF. The CDR3 nucleotides are TGCAGCGTTTCCGGGGGCGTAGATGGCTACACCTTC.

This clonotype was observed a few times. The chain couples TRBV28 to TRBJ2-4; 9 bases agree with TRBD1. V trimming: 2 bases; J trimming: 8 bases; junction bases outside the gene matches: 1. Germline V gene data show CDR1 as MDHEN and CDR2 as SYDVKM. The CDR3 contains 13 residues. The CDR3 region is CASSLRDRDIQYF. The CDR3 coding sequence is TGTGCCAGCAGTTTAAGGGACAGGGACATTCAGTACTTC.

As regards this clonotype: With a much larger clone just one base away, this may be a read error. The chain is built from TRBV11-1 and TRBJ2-7; 7 bases line up with TRBD2. Germline V gene lookup returns CDR1 SGHAT and CDR2 FQDESV (reference sequence). This CDR3 comprises 21 residues. Trimming took 1 base from V and 7 from J; bases not matched to a gene: 28. CDR3 nucleotides: TGTGCCAGCAGCTTAGGGTTGGAGGCGGGAGCGGGGATCTCCTCCTACAATGAGCAGTACTTC. Its protein product is CASSLGLEAGAGISSYNEQYF.

This clonotype was recorded at least ten times. The V gene is TRBV4-3, the J gene TRBJ1-2; D is unclear. The ends were cut back, 2 bases at V and 6 bases at J, with 10 bases in the middle. There are 13 residues in the CDR3. CDR1 and CDR2 from the germline V gene are LGHNA and YSLEER. DNA of the CDR3: TGCGCCAGCAGCCAATCTGTAAGGCATGGCTACACCTTC. Its protein is CASSQSVRHGYTF.

As to this clonotype: A read error may explain this, as a much larger clone is one base away. V is TRBV29-1 and J is TRBJ2-5; TRBD2 is a possible D gene (6 bases). The DNA end favors TRBJ2-7, so the J call may be wrong. Looked up from germline, CDR1 is SQVTM and CDR2 is ANQGSEA. This CDR3 region has 14 residues. CDR3 sequence: CSVEGGTKTYEQYF. The CDR3 DNA reads as TGCAGCGTTGAGGGAGGCACTAAAACCTACGAGCAGTACTTC.

Many counts were recorded for this clonotype. The chain links TRBV7-9 to TRBJ2-5; D is possibly TRBD1 (5 bases). CDR3 size: 14 residues. CDR1 is SEHNR and CDR2 is FQNEAQ in the germline V gene (reference sequence). V lost 2 bases to trimming and J lost 5 bases, with 12 bases between them. This CDR3 is CASSLQGPGETQYF. DNA of the CDR3: TGTGCCAGCAGCTTACAGGGCCCGGGCGAGACCCAGTACTTC.

This clonotype was detected a few times. The CDR3 loop reads CASSPIRTANDQTQYF. CDR3 sequence (DNA): TGTGCCAGCAGTCCAATAAGGACGGCGAACGACCAGACCCAGTACTTC. V gene TRBV2 combines with J gene TRBJ2-5; no clear D. Germline CDR1 reads SNHLY; CDR2 reads FYNNEI. The CDR3 is 16 amino acids. Trimming pared 5 bases from V and 6 bases from J, leaving 22 bases between.

V gene TRBV20-1 combines with J gene TRBJ2-7; 7 bases align to TRBD1. Germline V gene lookup returns CDR1 DFQATT and CDR2 SNEGSKA (reference sequence). After removal of 1 base from V and 2 bases from J, the junction contained 5 bases not matched to a gene. The length of the CDR3 is 14 residues. The DNA for the CDR3 is TGCAGTGCTAGAGGCGACAGGGTACCCTACGAGCAGTACTTC. It yields the protein CSARGDRVPYEQYF.

As for this clonotype: This sequence may be a read error, since a much larger clone differs from it by one base. This rearrangement joins TRBV21-1 to TRBJ2-5. TRBV21-1 is designated a pseudogene. The CDR3 loop spans 15 amino acids. The CDR3 region has the DNA TGTGCCAGCTTCACCCCGTGGCGGCCACACGAGACCCAGTACTTC. It yields the protein CASFTPWRPHETQYF.

This clonotype was recorded at least ten times. The chain is built from TRBV12-3 or TRBV12-4 and TRBJ2-1; 9 nucleotides align to TRBD1. V lost 10 bases to trimming and J lost 4 bases; unmatched junction nucleotides: 8. The CDR3 is made up of 14 amino acids. Here the CDR3 reads CAINRDRVYNEQFF. CDR3 DNA sequence: TGTGCCATTAACCGGGACAGGGTATACAATGAGCAGTTCTTC.

This clonotype has only a few counts. This chain connects TRBV29-1 to TRBJ1-1, with 7 bases matching TRBD1. The J segment lost 3 bases and the V segment lost 5 bases, leaving 9 bases of the junction unmatched. The CDR3 length is 14 residues. Germline lookup yields CDR1 SQVTM and CDR2 ANQGSEA. CDR3 bases: TGCAGCGTTCGAGAGGGGGCTTCGGACACTGAAGCTTTCTTT. It specifies CSVREGASDTEAFF.